These T cell receptor beta chains were read from a single sample in a study of identical twins. Each CDR3 protein gets one entry after TCRdb re-called the 5' RACE reads with MiXCR. The table lists approximately 1.8 million distinct CDR3 sequences, roughly a third of them singletons. Sequencing was performed on cord blood. These receptors were collected from a newborn girl in good health. The CDR3 runs from the conserved cysteine through the conserved F or W. The order of the fields is J gene, D gene, clone size, V gene, CDR3 DNA, CDR3 protein. A D gene is named only where the DNA matches it firmly. Rows give clone size only sometimes, using once, few, many, or a class for an expanded clone.

j_gene: TRBJ2-5; d_gene: -; abundance: -; v_gene: TRBV28; CDR3nt: TGTGCCAGCAGTTTAATGGGCAGGGGAGAGACCCAGTACTTC; CDR3aa: CASSLMGRGETQYF
j_gene: TRBJ1-1; d_gene: -; abundance: few; v_gene: TRBV30; CDR3nt: TGTGCCTGGGAACAGGGTTGGGGCGGTGAAGCTTTCTTT; CDR3aa: CAWEQGWGGEAFF
j_gene: TRBJ2-3; d_gene: -; abundance: -; v_gene: TRBV12-3/TRBV12-4; CDR3nt: TGTGCCAGCAGTTTCGATAGGGGAACAGATGCGCAGTATTTT; CDR3aa: CASSFDRGTDAQYF
j_gene: TRBJ2-3; d_gene: -; abundance: many; v_gene: TRBV12-3/TRBV12-4; CDR3nt: TGTGCCAGCAGTTTAGGGGCTAGCACAGATACGCAGTATTTT; CDR3aa: CASSLGASTDTQYF
j_gene: TRBJ2-3; d_gene: -; abundance: few; v_gene: TRBV21-1; CDR3nt: TGTGCCAGCAGCAAACTAGCGGCTGGCACAGATACGCAGTATTTT; CDR3aa: CASSKLAAGTDTQYF
j_gene: TRBJ1-2; d_gene: -; abundance: -; v_gene: TRBV19; CDR3nt: TGTGCCACCGACAACTATGGCTACACCTTC; CDR3aa: CATDNYGYTF
j_gene: TRBJ2-2; d_gene: -; abundance: -; v_gene: TRBV20-1; CDR3nt: TGCAGTGCTAGAGGGGGATGGGGGATCACCGGGGAGCTGTTTTTT; CDR3aa: CSARGGWGITGELFF
j_gene: TRBJ2-7; d_gene: -; abundance: once; v_gene: TRBV20-1; CDR3nt: TGCAGTGCCACTCCAATCGACAGCTCCTACGAGCGGTACTTC; CDR3aa: CSATPIDSSYERYF
j_gene: TRBJ2-7; d_gene: -; abundance: -; v_gene: TRBV7-2; CDR3nt: TGTGCCAGCAGCTTAGGCAGCGGATATGGGTACGAGCAGTACTTC; CDR3aa: CASSLGSGYGYEQYF
j_gene: TRBJ2-4; d_gene: TRBD2; abundance: -; v_gene: TRBV4-1; CDR3nt: TGCGCCAGCAGCCAAGATTACCGACTAGCGGGGGGCAAGCTAGCCAAAAACATTCAGTACTTC; CDR3aa: CASSQDYRLAGGKLAKNIQYF
j_gene: TRBJ2-7; d_gene: -; abundance: -; v_gene: TRBV7-9; CDR3nt: TGTGCCAGCAGCTTAAGGATCGGGAACGAGCAGTACTTC; CDR3aa: CASSLRIGNEQYF
j_gene: TRBJ1-2; d_gene: -; abundance: few; v_gene: TRBV12-3/TRBV12-4; CDR3nt: TGTGCCAGCAGTTTCAGGGCAGAGGCATACTATGGCTACACCTTC; CDR3aa: CASSFRAEAYYGYTF
j_gene: TRBJ2-1; d_gene: -; abundance: few; v_gene: TRBV7-9; CDR3nt: TGTGCCAGCAGCTCCGGGATACCCTACAATGAGCAGTTCTTC; CDR3aa: CASSSGIPYNEQFF
j_gene: TRBJ2-7; d_gene: -; abundance: -; v_gene: TRBV20-1; CDR3nt: TGCAGTGCTAGAGGGTCCTCCTCTTACAATGAGCAGTACTTC; CDR3aa: CSARGSSSYNEQYF
j_gene: TRBJ2-7; d_gene: TRBD1; abundance: -; v_gene: TRBV20-1; CDR3nt: TGCAGTGCTAGCCTCCCGGACAGGGGCCCCTACGAGCAGTACTTC; CDR3aa: CSASLPDRGPYEQYF
j_gene: TRBJ2-7; d_gene: -; abundance: -; v_gene: TRBV5-6; CDR3nt: TGTGCCAGCAGCCGCCGGAATTGGCGGGACTACGAGCAGTACTTC; CDR3aa: CASSRRNWRDYEQYF
j_gene: TRBJ2-5; d_gene: -; abundance: -; v_gene: TRBV5-1; CDR3nt: TGCGCAAGTCGGGACCAGGCAGAGACCCAGTACTTC; CDR3aa: CASRDQAETQYF
j_gene: TRBJ2-5; d_gene: TRBD2; abundance: -; v_gene: TRBV28; CDR3nt: TGTGCCAGCCATACGGGGGGGCGAACTTGGGAGACCCAGTACTTC; CDR3aa: CASHTGGRTWETQYF
j_gene: TRBJ2-1; d_gene: TRBD2; abundance: once; v_gene: TRBV19; CDR3nt: TGTGCCGCTAGCCCCGGGGGGGCCTTCCACAATGAGCAGTTCTTC; CDR3aa: CAASPGGAFHNEQFF
j_gene: TRBJ2-1; d_gene: -; abundance: few; v_gene: TRBV5-1; CDR3nt: TGCGCCAGCAGCCCAGGGGCGGATCCTTACTACAATGAGCAGTTCTTC; CDR3aa: CASSPGADPYYNEQFF
j_gene: TRBJ2-7; d_gene: TRBD2; abundance: -; v_gene: TRBV20-1; CDR3nt: TGCAGTGGCGGGAGGGCCTACAATGAGCAGTACTTC; CDR3aa: CSGGRAYNEQYF
j_gene: TRBJ2-7; d_gene: TRBD1; abundance: few; v_gene: TRBV6-1; CDR3nt: TGTGCCAGCAGGCAACAGGGGTCCTCCTACGAGCAGTACTTC; CDR3aa: CASRQQGSSYEQYF
j_gene: TRBJ1-2; d_gene: TRBD1; abundance: few; v_gene: TRBV29-1; CDR3nt: TGCAGCGTTGAAGGTGTTGGGACAGGGAAGAGGGTATATGGCTACACCTTC; CDR3aa: CSVEGVGTGKRVYGYTF
j_gene: TRBJ1-5; d_gene: -; abundance: -; v_gene: TRBV12-3/TRBV12-4; CDR3nt: TGTGCCAGCAGTAAGTGGGCCAGCAATCAGCCCCAGCATTTT; CDR3aa: CASSKWASNQPQHF
j_gene: TRBJ2-7; d_gene: -; abundance: -; v_gene: TRBV6-1; CDR3nt: TGTGCCAGCAGTGAAAACCTAAGGGGCGGTACGACCTACGAGCAGTACTTC; CDR3aa: CASSENLRGGTTYEQYF
j_gene: TRBJ1-5; d_gene: -; abundance: -; v_gene: TRBV6-6; CDR3nt: TGTGCCAGCACAAAAAGCCGTGGTCAGCCCCAGCATTTT; CDR3aa: CASTKSRGQPQHF
j_gene: TRBJ2-7; d_gene: -; abundance: -; v_gene: TRBV5-1; CDR3nt: TGCGCCAGCAGCTTGGGGGGTAAGTCCTACAATGAGCAGTACTTC; CDR3aa: CASSLGGKSYNEQYF
j_gene: TRBJ1-5; d_gene: -; abundance: few; v_gene: TRBV15; CDR3nt: TGTGCCACCAGCGGCCTTTATAGCAATCAGCCCCAGCATTTT; CDR3aa: CATSGLYSNQPQHF
j_gene: TRBJ2-7; d_gene: -; abundance: many; v_gene: TRBV10-3; CDR3nt: TGTGCCATCAGCCGGTCAGACGAGCAGTACTTC; CDR3aa: CAISRSDEQYF
j_gene: TRBJ2-1; d_gene: -; abundance: -; v_gene: TRBV24-1; CDR3nt: TGTGCCACCAGTGAGTCGACTAGCAATGAGCAGTTCTTC; CDR3aa: CATSESTSNEQFF
j_gene: TRBJ2-7; d_gene: TRBD2; abundance: -; v_gene: TRBV20-1; CDR3nt: TGCAGTGCTATTCCCCTAGCGGTGACCTACGAGCAGTACTTC; CDR3aa: CSAIPLAVTYEQYF
j_gene: TRBJ2-7; d_gene: TRBD1; abundance: -; v_gene: TRBV2; CDR3nt: TGTGCCAGCAGGGACAGGGTCCACGAGCAGTACTTC; CDR3aa: CASRDRVHEQYF
j_gene: TRBJ1-1; d_gene: -; abundance: few; v_gene: TRBV4-1; CDR3nt: TGCGCCAGCAGCCCCCTTGACGGTAAAGCTTTCTTT; CDR3aa: CASSPLDGKAFF
j_gene: TRBJ2-7; d_gene: -; abundance: few; v_gene: TRBV28; CDR3nt: TGTGCCAGCAGTTTGAAGGGATGGGTAGCCCCCTACGAGCAGTACTTC; CDR3aa: CASSLKGWVAPYEQYF
j_gene: TRBJ2-4; d_gene: -; abundance: -; v_gene: TRBV12-3/TRBV12-4; CDR3nt: TGTGCCAGCAGTCCGCTAGGGGGAGGGCGGAATAAAAACATTCAGTACTTC; CDR3aa: CASSPLGGGRNKNIQYF
j_gene: TRBJ2-1; d_gene: TRBD2; abundance: -; v_gene: TRBV2; CDR3nt: TGTGCCAGCAGTGAAGAGGTAGCGGGAAGAAGGAGAAATGGGCAGTTCTTC; CDR3aa: CASSEEVAGRRRNGQFF
j_gene: TRBJ2-1; d_gene: TRBD1; abundance: -; v_gene: TRBV7-2; CDR3nt: TGTGCCAGCAGCTCGGACAGGGGGGTTTACAATGAGCAGTTCTTC; CDR3aa: CASSSDRGVYNEQFF
j_gene: TRBJ1-1; d_gene: -; abundance: -; v_gene: TRBV6-2/TRBV6-3; CDR3nt: TGTGCCAGCAGTTACTACCCTGACCACAGGGTAGTGAACACTGAAGCTTTCTTT; CDR3aa: CASSYYPDHRVVNTEAFF
j_gene: TRBJ2-3; d_gene: TRBD2; abundance: few; v_gene: TRBV27; CDR3nt: TGTGCCAGCACCCTAGCGGGGGGGCCTCGCACAGATACGCAGTATTTT; CDR3aa: CASTLAGGPRTDTQYF
j_gene: TRBJ2-5; d_gene: -; abundance: few; v_gene: TRBV12-3/TRBV12-4; CDR3nt: TGTGCCAGCAGTTTTCTGGACCAAGAGACCCAGTACTTC; CDR3aa: CASSFLDQETQYF
j_gene: TRBJ2-1; d_gene: -; abundance: -; v_gene: TRBV4-1; CDR3nt: TGCGCCAGCAGCCAAGATTGGACTAACAATGAGCAGTTCTTC; CDR3aa: CASSQDWTNNEQFF
j_gene: TRBJ2-7; d_gene: TRBD1; abundance: -; v_gene: TRBV10-3; CDR3nt: TGTGCCATCAGTGAGTCGCAGGGGGACGAGCAGTACTTC; CDR3aa: CAISESQGDEQYF
j_gene: TRBJ2-1; d_gene: TRBD2; abundance: -; v_gene: TRBV2; CDR3nt: TGTGCCAGCATTCGCCGGGAGGCCAACAATGAGCAGTTCTTC; CDR3aa: CASIRREANNEQFF
j_gene: TRBJ2-5; d_gene: -; abundance: -; v_gene: TRBV20-1; CDR3nt: TGCAGTGCTAGAGGACTACCAGGTCAAGAGACCCAGTACTTC; CDR3aa: CSARGLPGQETQYF
j_gene: TRBJ2-1; d_gene: -; abundance: many; v_gene: TRBV5-1; CDR3nt: TGTGCCAGCAGCTTAGTGGGGAGCTCCTACAATGAGCAGTTCTTC; CDR3aa: CASSLVGSSYNEQFF
j_gene: TRBJ2-7; d_gene: -; abundance: many; v_gene: TRBV25-1; CDR3nt: TGTGCCAGCAGTGTTACAGCCTACGAGCAGTACTTC; CDR3aa: CASSVTAYEQYF
j_gene: TRBJ1-1; d_gene: TRBD1; abundance: -; v_gene: TRBV19; CDR3nt: TGTGCCAGTAACGGGGGGACAGGGACTGAAGCTTTCTTT; CDR3aa: CASNGGTGTEAFF
j_gene: TRBJ2-3; d_gene: TRBD2; abundance: few; v_gene: TRBV29-1; CDR3nt: TGCAGCGTTGGACGACTAGCGGGAACGGATACGCAGTATTTT; CDR3aa: CSVGRLAGTDTQYF
j_gene: TRBJ2-5; d_gene: -; abundance: -; v_gene: TRBV18; CDR3nt: TGTGCCAGCTCGCTAATGCAAGAGACCCAGTACTTC; CDR3aa: CASSLMQETQYF
j_gene: TRBJ2-1; d_gene: TRBD2; abundance: -; v_gene: TRBV29-1; CDR3nt: TGCAGCGTCGGGACTAGCGGGAGGGCCCACAATGAGCAGTTCTTC; CDR3aa: CSVGTSGRAHNEQFF
j_gene: TRBJ2-3; d_gene: TRBD2; abundance: -; v_gene: TRBV5-1; CDR3nt: TGCGCCAGCACCATGAGAGCGGGACCTAGCACAGATACGCAGTATTTT; CDR3aa: CASTMRAGPSTDTQYF
j_gene: TRBJ2-3; d_gene: TRBD1; abundance: few; v_gene: TRBV5-1; CDR3nt: TGCGCCAGCAGCGGGGGACAGGGGAATACGCAGTATTTT; CDR3aa: CASSGGQGNTQYF
j_gene: TRBJ2-3; d_gene: TRBD2; abundance: -; v_gene: TRBV6-2/TRBV6-3; CDR3nt: TGTGCCAGCAGTTACTGGACTAGCGGCACAGATACGCAGTATTTT; CDR3aa: CASSYWTSGTDTQYF
j_gene: TRBJ2-3; d_gene: -; abundance: few; v_gene: TRBV5-1; CDR3nt: TGCGCCAGCAGCCTAGGGGCTGGGGGGCGGAGAGATACGCAGTATTTT; CDR3aa: CASSLGAGGRRDTQYF
j_gene: TRBJ1-2; d_gene: TRBD1; abundance: -; v_gene: TRBV4-2; CDR3nt: TGTGCCAGCAGCCGTGGTGACAGGGGAAAATATGGCTACACCTTC; CDR3aa: CASSRGDRGKYGYTF
j_gene: TRBJ2-7; d_gene: -; abundance: -; v_gene: TRBV20-1; CDR3nt: TGCGGTGCTAGTCGGGGTACGCAGCAGTACTTC; CDR3aa: CGASRGTQQYF
j_gene: TRBJ1-3; d_gene: -; abundance: -; v_gene: TRBV28; CDR3nt: TGTGCCAGCAGTTTTAGGGGGAGCTCTGGAAACACCATATATTTT; CDR3aa: CASSFRGSSGNTIYF
j_gene: TRBJ1-6; d_gene: -; abundance: -; v_gene: TRBV12-3/TRBV12-4; CDR3nt: TGTGCCAGCAGGTTGAATGTAGGGGCTTCCCACTTT; CDR3aa: CASRLNVGASHF
j_gene: TRBJ1-5; d_gene: TRBD1; abundance: -; v_gene: TRBV10-3; CDR3nt: TGTGCCATCAGTGACCCGGGACAGGGGATCAATCAGCCCCAGCATTTT; CDR3aa: CAISDPGQGINQPQHF